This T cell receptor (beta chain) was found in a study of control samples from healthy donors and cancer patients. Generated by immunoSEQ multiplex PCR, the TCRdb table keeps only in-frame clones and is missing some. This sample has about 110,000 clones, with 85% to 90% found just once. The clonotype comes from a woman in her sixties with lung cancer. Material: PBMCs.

CDR3 protein: CASSSLQPGRVTDTQYF. Written as DNA, the CDR3 is TGTGCCAGCAGTTCTCTGCAACCGGGACGAGTAACAGATACGCAGTATTTT. The chain has TRBV7-9 and TRBJ2-3; TRBD1 or TRBD2 may be the D gene (5 bases each). V was cut by 6 bases and J by 3 bases, with 22 bases left in between. From germline, CDR1 is SEHNR and CDR2 FQNEAQ (reference sequence). This CDR3 spans 17 amino acids. The variable domain in full, completed from reference TRBV7-9 and TRBJ2-3, reads DTGVSQNPRHKITKRGQNVTFRCDPISEHNRLYWYRQTLGQGPEFLTYFQNEAQLEKSRLLSDRFSAERPKGSFSTLEIQRTEQGDSAMYLCASSSLQPGRVTDTQYFGPGTRLTVL.